One T cell receptor beta chain is described in this entry. The antigen is not known. The sample's time point: week 11, during vaccination. Vaccine doses each comprised 300 ug of mutant IDH1 20-mer peptide, with topical imiquimod. New astrocytomas of WHO grade 3 or 4 that were IDH1-mutant and ATRX-lost were found in the donors. The data originate from a study of a mutant IDH1 vaccine in newly diagnosed glioma. Study context: There were about 60% males and around 40% females among treated patients, whose mean age was roughly 40 years. Points from the study as a whole: The vaccine induced immune responses, and these occurred in about 95% of patients. Among top peripheral T cell clonotypes, changes seemed unrelated to pseudoprogression.

Generated by immunoSEQ multiplex PCR, the TCRdb table keeps only in-frame clones and is missing some. The repertoire holds 38,000 or so clones, about four fifths seen once, with about 14% in the top ten. The CDR3 totals 15 residues. Trimming shortened V by 4 bases and J by 9 bases, and 19 bases separated the two germline ends. CDR1 and CDR2 (germline): SGHDN, FVKESK. The chain combines TRBV14 with TRBJ2-1, with D perhaps matching TRBD1 or TRBD2 (7 bases each). The clonotype was recovered from a woman aged 30 to 39 with glioma. Some clones in this sample may be carry-over from other donors' samples. This specimen was peripheral blood mononuclear cells (PBMCs), taken from a glioma patient whose treatment included an IDH1 peptide vaccine. The CDR3 DNA reads as TGTGCCAGCAGCCCCCTATTGGCAGGGGGGGGTGAGCAGTTCTTC. Amino acids: CASSPLLAGGGEQFF.